This entry concerns a single T cell receptor beta chain. Antigen unknown. The method was immunoSEQ multiplex PCR; TCRdb's version includes in-frame clones alone and lacks a portion of them. Of 150,000 or so clones listed, 89% are singletons. The sample originates from a study of cytomegalovirus exposure and HLA in healthy donors. The study's findings and limits: Overall, some 160 TCR beta chains were annotated as cytomegalovirus-associated. There were some public TCRs occurring in many donors, but most TCR sequences were rare.

The CDR3 covers 15 residues. Germline CDR1 is SGHVS and CDR2 is FNYEAQ. V gave up 5 bases and J gave up 3 bases; unmatched junction bases: 8. The sample taken for sequencing was PBMCs. The V gene is TRBV7-6, the J gene TRBJ2-7; 9 nucleotides line up with TRBD2. The sequence was collected from a woman aged 18-29 years in good health and CMV-seropositive. The CDR3 here is CASSLRAGGDYEQYF. DNA of the CDR3: TGTGCCAGCAGCCTACGAGCGGGGGGTGACTACGAGCAGTACTTC.